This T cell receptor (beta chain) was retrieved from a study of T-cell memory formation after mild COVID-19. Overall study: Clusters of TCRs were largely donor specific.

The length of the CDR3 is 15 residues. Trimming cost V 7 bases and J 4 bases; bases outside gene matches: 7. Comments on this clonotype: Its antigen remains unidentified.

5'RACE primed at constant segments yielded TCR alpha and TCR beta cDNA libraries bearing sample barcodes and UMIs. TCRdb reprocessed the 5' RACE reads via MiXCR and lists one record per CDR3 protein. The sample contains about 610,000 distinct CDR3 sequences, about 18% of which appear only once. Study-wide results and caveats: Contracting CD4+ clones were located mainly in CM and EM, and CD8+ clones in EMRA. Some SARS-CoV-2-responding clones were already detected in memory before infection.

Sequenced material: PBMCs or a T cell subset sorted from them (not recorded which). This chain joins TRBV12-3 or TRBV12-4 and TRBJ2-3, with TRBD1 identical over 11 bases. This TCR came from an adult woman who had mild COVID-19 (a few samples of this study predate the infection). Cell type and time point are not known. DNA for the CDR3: TGTGCCAGCATGAAGGACAGGGGGCTCTCAGATACGCAGTATTTT. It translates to CASMKDRGLSDTQYF.